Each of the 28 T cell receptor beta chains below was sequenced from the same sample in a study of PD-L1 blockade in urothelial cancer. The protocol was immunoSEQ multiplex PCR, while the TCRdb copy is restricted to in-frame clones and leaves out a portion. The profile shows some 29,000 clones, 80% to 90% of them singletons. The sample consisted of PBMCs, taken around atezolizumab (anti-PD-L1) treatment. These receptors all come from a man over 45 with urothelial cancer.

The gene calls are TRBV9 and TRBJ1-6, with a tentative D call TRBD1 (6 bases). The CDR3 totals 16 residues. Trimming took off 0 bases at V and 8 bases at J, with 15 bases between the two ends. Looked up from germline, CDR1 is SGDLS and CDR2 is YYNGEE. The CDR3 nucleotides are TGTGCCAGCAGCGTAGGGGCAGGGGCTTTTGATTCACCCCTCCACTTT. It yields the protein CASSVGAGAFDSPLHF.

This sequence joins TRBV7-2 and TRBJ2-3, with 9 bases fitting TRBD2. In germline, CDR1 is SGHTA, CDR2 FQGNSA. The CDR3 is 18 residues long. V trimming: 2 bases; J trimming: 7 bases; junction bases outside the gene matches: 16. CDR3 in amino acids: CASSLSDSGRGARYTQYF. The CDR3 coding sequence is TGTGCCAGCAGCTTATCCGATAGCGGGAGAGGGGCTCGCTATACGCAGTATTTT.

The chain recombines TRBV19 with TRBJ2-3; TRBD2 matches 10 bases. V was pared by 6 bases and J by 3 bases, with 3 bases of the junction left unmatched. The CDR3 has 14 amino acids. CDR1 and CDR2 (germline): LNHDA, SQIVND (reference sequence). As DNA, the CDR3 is TGTGCCAGTAGCGGACTAGCGGATACAGATACGCAGTATTTT. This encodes CASSGLADTDTQYF.

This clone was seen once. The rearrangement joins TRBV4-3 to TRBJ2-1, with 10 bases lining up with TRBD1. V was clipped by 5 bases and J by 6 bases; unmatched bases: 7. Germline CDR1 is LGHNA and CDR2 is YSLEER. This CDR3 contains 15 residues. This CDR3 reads CASSKPGQGINEQFF. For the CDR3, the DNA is TGCGCCAGCAGCAAACCGGGACAGGGGATCAATGAGCAGTTCTTC.

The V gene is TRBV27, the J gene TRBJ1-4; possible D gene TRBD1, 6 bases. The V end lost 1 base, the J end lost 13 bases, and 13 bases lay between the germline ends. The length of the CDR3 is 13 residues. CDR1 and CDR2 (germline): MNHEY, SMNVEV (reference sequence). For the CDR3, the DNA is TGTGCCAGCAGTTTATTGGGGGGAGGGGGACTGTTTTTT. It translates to CASSLLGGGGLFF. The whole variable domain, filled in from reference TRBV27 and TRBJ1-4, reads EAQVTQNPRYLITVTGKKLTVTCSQNMNHEYMSWYRQDPGLGLRQIYYSMNVEVTDKGDVPEGYKVSRKEKRNFPLILESPSPNQTSLYFCASSLLGGGGLFFGSGTQLSVL.

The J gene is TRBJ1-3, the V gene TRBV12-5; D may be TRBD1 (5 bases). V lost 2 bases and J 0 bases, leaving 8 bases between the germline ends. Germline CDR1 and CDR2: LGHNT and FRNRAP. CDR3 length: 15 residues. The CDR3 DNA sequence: TGTGCTAGTGGTTTGCCCGGGGGCTCTGGAAACACCATATATTTT. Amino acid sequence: CASGLPGGSGNTIYF.

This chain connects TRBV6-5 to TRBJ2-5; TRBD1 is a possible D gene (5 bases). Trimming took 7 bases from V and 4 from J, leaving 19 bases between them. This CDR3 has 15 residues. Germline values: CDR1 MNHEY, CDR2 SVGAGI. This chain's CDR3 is CASTPWQGTGETQYF. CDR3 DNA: TGTGCCAGCACCCCTTGGCAGGGAACTGGAGAGACCCAGTACTTC.

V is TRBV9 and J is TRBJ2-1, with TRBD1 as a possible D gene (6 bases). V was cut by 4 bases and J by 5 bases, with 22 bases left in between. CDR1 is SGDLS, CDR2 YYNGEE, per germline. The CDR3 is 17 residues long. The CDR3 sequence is CASSPPWGRGEHNEQFF. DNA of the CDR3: TGTGCCAGCAGCCCCCCCTGGGGCAGGGGCGAGCACAATGAGCAGTTCTTC.

Here the CDR3 reads CAWSVRGGSGNQPQHF. CDR3 nucleotide sequence: TGTGCCTGGAGTGTACGGGGAGGGTCGGGAAATCAGCCCCAGCATTTT. This chain connects TRBV30 to TRBJ1-5, with D hard to call. The germline V gene has CDR1 GTSNPN and CDR2 SVGIG (reference sequence). The CDR3 has 16 residues. The germline V and J ends were trimmed by 0 bases and 4 bases, with 16 bases remaining between them.

The CDR3 DNA reads as TGTGCCAGCAGTTTAATGGTAGGAGAATACGAGCAGTACTTC. Its protein is CASSLMVGEYEQYF. The chain carries TRBV27 and TRBJ2-7; D not certain. With 2 bases removed from V and 4 bases from J, the gap between germline ends came to 12 bases. The germline CDR1 and CDR2 sequences are MNHEY and SMNVEV (reference sequence). CDR3 length: 14 amino acids.

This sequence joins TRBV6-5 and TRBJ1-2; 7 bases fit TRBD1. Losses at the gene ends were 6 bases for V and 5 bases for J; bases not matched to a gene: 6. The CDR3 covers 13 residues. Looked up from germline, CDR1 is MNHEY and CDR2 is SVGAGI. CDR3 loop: CASRTGTAYGYTF. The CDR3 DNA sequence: TGTGCCAGCAGAACCGGGACAGCGTATGGCTACACCTTC.

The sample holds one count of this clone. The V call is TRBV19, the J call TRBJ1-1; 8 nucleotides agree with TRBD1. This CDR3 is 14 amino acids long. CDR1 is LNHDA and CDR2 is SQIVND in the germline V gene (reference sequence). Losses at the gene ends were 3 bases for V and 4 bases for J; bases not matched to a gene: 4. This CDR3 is CASSMTGEVTEAFF. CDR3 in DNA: TGTGCCAGTAGTATGACAGGGGAGGTCACTGAAGCTTTCTTT.

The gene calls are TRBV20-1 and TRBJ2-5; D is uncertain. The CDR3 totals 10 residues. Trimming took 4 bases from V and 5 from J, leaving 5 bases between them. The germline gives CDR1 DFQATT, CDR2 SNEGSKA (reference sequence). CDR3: CSAKEETQYF. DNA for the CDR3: TGCAGTGCTAAGGAGGAGACCCAGTACTTC.

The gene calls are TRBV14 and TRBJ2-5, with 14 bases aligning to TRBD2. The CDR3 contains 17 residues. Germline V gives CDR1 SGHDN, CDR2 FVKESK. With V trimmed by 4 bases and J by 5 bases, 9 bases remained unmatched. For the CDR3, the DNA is TGTGCCAGCAGCCCGACTAGCGGGAGGGCAATTGGGGAGACCCAGTACTTC. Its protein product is CASSPTSGRAIGETQYF.

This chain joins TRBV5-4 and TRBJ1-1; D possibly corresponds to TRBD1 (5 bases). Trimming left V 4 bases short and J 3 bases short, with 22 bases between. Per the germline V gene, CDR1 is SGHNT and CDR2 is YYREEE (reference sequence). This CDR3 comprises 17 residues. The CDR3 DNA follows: TGTGCCAGCAGCGCTGCGGGGGGGTTAAATCGGGACACTGAAGCTTTCTTT. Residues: CASSAAGGLNRDTEAFF.

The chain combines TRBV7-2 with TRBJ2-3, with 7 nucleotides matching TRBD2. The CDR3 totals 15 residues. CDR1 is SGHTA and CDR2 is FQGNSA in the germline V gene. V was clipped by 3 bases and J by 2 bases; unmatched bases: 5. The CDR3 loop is CASSLQGLYTDTQYF. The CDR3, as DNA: TGTGCCAGCAGCTTGCAGGGACTATACACAGATACGCAGTATTTT.

The CDR3 reads CSVAEGVYGYTF. DNA of the CDR3: TGCAGCGTTGCCGAGGGAGTCTATGGCTACACCTTC. The chain uses TRBV29-1 and TRBJ1-2; D remains ambiguous. V was pared by 4 bases and J by 4 bases, with 10 bases between. The CDR3 is 12 amino acids. Germline V gene sequence: CDR1 SQVTM, CDR2 ANQGSEA.

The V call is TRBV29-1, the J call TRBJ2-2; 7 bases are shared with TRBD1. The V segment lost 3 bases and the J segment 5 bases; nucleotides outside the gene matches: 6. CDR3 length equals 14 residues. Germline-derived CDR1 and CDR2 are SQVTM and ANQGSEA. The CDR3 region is CSVDPGGRTGELFF. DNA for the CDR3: TGCAGCGTTGATCCAGGGGGAAGGACCGGGGAGCTGTTTTTT.

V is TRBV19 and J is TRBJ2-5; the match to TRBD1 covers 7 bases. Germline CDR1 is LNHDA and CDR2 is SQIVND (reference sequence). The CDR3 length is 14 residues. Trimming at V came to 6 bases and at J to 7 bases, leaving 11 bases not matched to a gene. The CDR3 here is CASSLEGARGTQYF. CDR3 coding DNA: TGTGCCAGTAGCCTCGAGGGGGCGAGGGGGACCCAGTACTTC.

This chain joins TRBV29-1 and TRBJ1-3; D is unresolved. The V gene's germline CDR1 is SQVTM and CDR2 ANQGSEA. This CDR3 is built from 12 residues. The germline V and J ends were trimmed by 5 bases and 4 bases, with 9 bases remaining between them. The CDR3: CSVRVSGNTIYF. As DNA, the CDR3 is TGCAGCGTTAGAGTCTCGGGAAACACCATATATTTT.

CDR3 sequence (DNA): TGTGCCAGCAGCGTAGATCTTAGCGGGGGGTGGAATGAGCAGTTCTTC. Residues: CASSVDLSGGWNEQFF. The V call is TRBV9, the J call TRBJ2-1, with 10 nucleotides matching TRBD2. The junction had 7 bases not matched to a gene; V was cut back by 0 bases and J by 7 bases. The CDR3 has 16 residues. CDR1 and CDR2 (germline): SGDLS, YYNGEE.

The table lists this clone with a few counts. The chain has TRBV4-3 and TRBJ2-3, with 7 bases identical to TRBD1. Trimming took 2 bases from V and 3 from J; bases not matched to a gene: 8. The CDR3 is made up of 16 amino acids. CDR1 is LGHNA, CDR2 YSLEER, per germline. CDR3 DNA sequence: TGCGCCAGCAGCCAAATACAGGGGTTTAGGACAGATACGCAGTATTTT. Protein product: CASSQIQGFRTDTQYF.

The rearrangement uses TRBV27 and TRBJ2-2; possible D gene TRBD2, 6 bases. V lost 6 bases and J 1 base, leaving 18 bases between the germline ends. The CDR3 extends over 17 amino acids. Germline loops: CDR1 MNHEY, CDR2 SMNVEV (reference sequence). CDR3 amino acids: CASSQNPLALNTGELFF. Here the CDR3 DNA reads TGTGCCAGCAGCCAGAACCCTCTAGCGCTGAACACCGGGGAGCTGTTTTTT.

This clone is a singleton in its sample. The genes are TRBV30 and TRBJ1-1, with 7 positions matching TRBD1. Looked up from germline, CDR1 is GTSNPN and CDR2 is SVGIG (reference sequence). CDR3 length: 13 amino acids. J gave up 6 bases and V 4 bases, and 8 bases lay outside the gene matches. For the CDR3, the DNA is TGTGCCTGGACCAGACAGGGCAGATCTGAAGCTTTCTTT. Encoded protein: CAWTRQGRSEAFF.

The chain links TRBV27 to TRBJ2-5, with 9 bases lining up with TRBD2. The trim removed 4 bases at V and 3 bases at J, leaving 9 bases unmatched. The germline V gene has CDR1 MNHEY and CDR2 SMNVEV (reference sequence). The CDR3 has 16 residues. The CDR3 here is CASSSGSRGGKETQYF. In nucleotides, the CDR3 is TGTGCCAGCAGTTCCGGGTCGCGGGGGGGGAAAGAGACCCAGTACTTC.

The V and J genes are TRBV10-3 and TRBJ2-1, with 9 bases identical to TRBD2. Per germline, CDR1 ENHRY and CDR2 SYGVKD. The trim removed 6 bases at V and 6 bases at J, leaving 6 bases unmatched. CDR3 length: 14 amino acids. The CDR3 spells CAIRQLAGFNEQFF. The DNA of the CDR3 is TGTGCCATCAGGCAACTAGCGGGTTTCAATGAGCAGTTCTTC.

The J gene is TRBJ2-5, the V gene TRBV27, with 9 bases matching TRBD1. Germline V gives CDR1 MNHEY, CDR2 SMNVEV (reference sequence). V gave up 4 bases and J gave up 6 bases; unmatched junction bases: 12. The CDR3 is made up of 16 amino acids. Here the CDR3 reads CASSSRQGGGPQTQYF. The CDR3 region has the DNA TGTGCCAGCAGTTCACGACAGGGGGGTGGGCCTCAGACCCAGTACTTC.

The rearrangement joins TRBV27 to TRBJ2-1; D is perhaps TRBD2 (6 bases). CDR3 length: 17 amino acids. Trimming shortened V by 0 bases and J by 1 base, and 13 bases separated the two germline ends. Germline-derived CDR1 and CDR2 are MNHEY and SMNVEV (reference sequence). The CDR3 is CASSLSPRAGSYNEQFF. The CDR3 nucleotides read TGTGCCAGCAGTTTATCCCCACGGGCGGGATCCTACAATGAGCAGTTCTTC.